This T cell receptor beta chain stems from a study of memory CD4+ T cells and cytomegalovirus serostatus. Study observations and caveats: The CMV-associated TCR signature appears largely within the CD4+ memory repertoire.

The germline gives CDR1 MNHEY, CDR2 SVGAGI. Between the trimmed V and J ends, which lost 5 bases and 7 bases, there was a span of 10 bases. The CDR3 is 12 amino acids. Per the authors' pipeline: Out-of-frame sequences were removed, leaving a few million distinct TCRbeta sequences. Using immunoSEQ multiplex PCR, the repertoire was profiled, and TCRdb retains in-frame clones only, with some absent. That table is the source of V, J and clone size, and D and trimming were worked out from the DNA. The sample has fewer than 75,000 clones; over 75% are singletons. Points on this clone: Its antigen is unknown.

Single viable CD3+CD4+CD8-CD45RO+ cells were sorted as the memory CD4+ T cells. Donors' CMV status reflects serum IgG against pp150, pp28, p38, p52. The sequencing input was memory CD4+ T cells from blood. The rearrangement joins TRBV6-5 to TRBJ2-3; perhaps TRBD2 as D (6 bases). The receptor comes from an adult in good health and CMV-seronegative. The CDR3 reads CASSPGDYTQYF. Here the CDR3 DNA reads TGTGCCAGCAGTCCGGGGGACTATACGCAGTATTTT.